These 19 T cell receptor beta chains came from one sample sequenced in a study of shared clonotypes between healthy human individuals. CD45RO negativity and positive selection for CCR7 defined naive CD8 cells, a population that excluded terminally differentiated effector memory CD45RA+ cells. Clones were read by immunoSEQ multiplex PCR, and TCRdb kept only the in-frame ones, dropping some. Of roughly 2,000,000 clones listed, 93% are singletons. The source material was naive CD8+ T cells from PBMCs. Every receptor here comes from a man aged 18 to 35 in good health. Some clones in this sample may be carry-over from other donors' samples.

J is TRBJ1-1 and V is TRBV15; D possibly corresponds to TRBD1 (6 bases). The V gene lost 7 bases and the J gene lost 3 bases, with 15 bases spanning the gap. Germline CDR1 reads LNHNV; CDR2 reads YYDKDF (reference sequence). This CDR3 has 14 amino acids. This chain's CDR3 is CATTYVRGDTEAFF. The CDR3 coding sequence is TGTGCCACCACCTATGTAAGGGGGGACACTGAAGCTTTCTTT. The variable domain in full, completed from reference TRBV15 and TRBJ1-1, reads DAMVIQNPRYQVTQFGKPVTLSCSQTLNHNVMYWYQQKSSQAPKLLFHYYDKDFNNEADTPDNFQSRRPNTSFCFLDIRSPGLGDTAMYLCATTYVRGDTEAFFGQGTRLTVV.

This clone has a single count. V usage is TRBV27 and J usage is TRBJ2-6, with 11 bases matching TRBD2. Germline V gene lookup returns CDR1 MNHEY and CDR2 SMNVEV (reference sequence). The J segment lost 0 bases and the V segment lost 5 bases, leaving 9 bases of the junction unmatched. The CDR3 spans 19 residues. In DNA form, the CDR3 reads TGTGCCAGCAGTCTTAGCGGGAGGGCCCCAGGCTCTGGGGCCAACGTCCTGACTTTC. Protein product: CASSLSGRAPGSGANVLTF.

The gene calls are TRBV7-9 and TRBJ1-2; a weak D match, TRBD1 (6 bases). V was cut by 8 bases and J by 4 bases, with 14 bases left in between. CDR3 length: 13 amino acids. Germline values: CDR1 SEHNR, CDR2 FQNEAQ (reference sequence). The CDR3 spells CASRGPASYGYTF. DNA for the CDR3: TGTGCCAGCCGGGGGCCGGCCTCCTATGGCTACACCTTC.

The genes are TRBV7-9 and TRBJ2-5, with D perhaps TRBD1 (7 bases). CDR1 SEHNR and CDR2 FQNEAQ come from the germline V gene (reference sequence). V dropped 5 bases and J dropped 5 bases, with 18 bases sitting between them. CDR3 size: 15 residues. The CDR3 loop is CASSSKSGGWETQYF. The CDR3 nucleotides read TGTGCCAGCAGCAGCAAGTCAGGGGGGTGGGAGACCCAGTACTTC.

The rearrangement joins TRBV27 to TRBJ2-1; 12 bases agree with TRBD2. V lost 9 bases to trimming and J lost 0 bases; unmatched junction nucleotides: 12. The CDR3 runs 18 residues. CDR1 and CDR2 (germline): MNHEY, SMNVEV (reference sequence). The CDR3 sequence: CARKPGLAGRSSYNEQFF. The CDR3 DNA reads as TGTGCCAGAAAACCGGGACTAGCGGGCAGGAGCTCCTACAATGAGCAGTTCTTC.

J is TRBJ2-7 and V is TRBV5-1, with D perhaps matching TRBD1 (5 bases). V was trimmed by 0 bases and J by 4 bases, leaving 8 bases between them. From germline, CDR1 is SGHRS and CDR2 YFSETQ. The CDR3 length is 13 residues. Here the CDR3 reads CASSLDTGYEQYF. The CDR3 DNA is TGCGCCAGCAGCTTGGATACAGGATACGAGCAGTACTTC.

The V call is TRBV9, the J call TRBJ2-7; D is ambiguous. Germline-derived CDR1 and CDR2 are SGDLS and YYNGEE. CDR3 length equals 15 residues. V was pared by 4 bases and J by 6 bases, with 20 bases between. CDR3 DNA sequence: TGTGCCAGCAGCCCCAAGGGTTGGCTGATAGGCGAGCAGTACTTC. This codes for CASSPKGWLIGEQYF.

This chain links TRBV10-2 with TRBJ1-5, with D possibly TRBD1 on 5 matching bases. CDR1 is WSHSY, CDR2 SAAADI, per germline. This CDR3 is built from 15 residues. Trimming pared 2 bases from V and 4 bases from J, leaving 12 bases between. The CDR3, as DNA: TGCGCCAGCAGTGAGCCAGATTGGGGGAATCAGCCCCAGCATTTT. It specifies CASSEPDWGNQPQHF.

A few counts support this clone. V usage is TRBV6-1 and J usage is TRBJ1-5, with D unclear. Trimming removed 2 bases from V and 2 bases from J, with 13 bases in between. The CDR3 has 16 residues. Germline V gives CDR1 MNHNS, CDR2 SASEGT. CDR3 region: CASSEWALEGNQPQHF. The CDR3 coding sequence is TGTGCCAGCAGTGAATGGGCTCTCGAGGGCAATCAGCCCCAGCATTTT.

The CDR3 coding sequence is TGTGCCAGCAGCGTACGGGACCGAAGCGGGGAGCAGTACTTC. It translates to CASSVRDRSGEQYF. The rearrangement joins TRBV9 to TRBJ2-7; D may be TRBD2 (6 bases). The germline V and J ends were trimmed by 1 base and 7 bases, with 15 bases remaining between them. This CDR3 is built from 14 residues. Looked up from germline, CDR1 is SGDLS and CDR2 is YYNGEE.

The chain couples TRBV5-1 to TRBJ2-3, with no clear D. Germline V gives CDR1 SGHRS, CDR2 YFSETQ. Between the trimmed V and J ends, which lost 3 bases and 6 bases, there was a span of 20 bases. The CDR3 is 16 amino acids. CDR3 nucleotide sequence: TGCGCCAGCAGCTCAGGTAGTCATCGCCGGACGGATACGCAGTATTTT. Amino acid sequence: CASSSGSHRRTDTQYF.

The V gene is TRBV5-5, the J gene TRBJ2-7; no clear D. The CDR3 consists of 14 residues. CDR1 is SGHKS, CDR2 YYEKEE, per germline (reference sequence). Trimming removed 1 base from V and 1 base from J, with 9 bases in between. For the CDR3, the DNA is TGTGCCAGCAGCTTGATCGAGCATTCCTACGAGCAGTACTTC. It is translated as CASSLIEHSYEQYF.

Comments on this clone: A read error may be the cause here, since a much bigger clone is one base away. Other DNA sequences in the same sample also yield this CDR3. V usage is TRBV28 and J usage is TRBJ2-7; D uncertain. The CDR3 extends over 11 amino acids. Germline V lookup: CDR1 MDHEN, CDR2 SYDVKM. V shed 2 bases and J shed 5 bases, with 4 bases lying between them. This CDR3 is CASSLGHEQYF. CDR3 bases: TGTGCCAGCAGTTTAGGCCACGAGCAGTACTTC.

The rearrangement uses TRBV2 and TRBJ2-7; 10 bases align to TRBD1. Germline loops: CDR1 SNHLY, CDR2 FYNNEI. V shed 5 bases and J 5 bases; nucleotides not matched to a gene: 12. The CDR3 length is 16 residues. DNA of the CDR3: TGTGCCAGCAGTCCTTCCCGACAGGGGGCAATCCACGAGCAGTACTTC. Translated: CASSPSRQGAIHEQYF.

The chain recombines TRBV6-1 with TRBJ2-1; TRBD1 agrees at 11 bases. Trimming at V came to 3 bases and at J to 8 bases, leaving 6 bases not matched to a gene. The CDR3 has 15 residues. CDR1 MNHNS and CDR2 SASEGT come from the germline V gene. CDR3 protein: CASSDRDRGAHEQFF. The CDR3 nucleotides are TGTGCCAGCAGTGACCGGGACAGGGGGGCCCATGAGCAGTTCTTC.

The V gene is TRBV5-6, the J gene TRBJ1-1; no clear D gene. V was shortened by 3 bases and J by 1 base, with 7 bases between the two germline ends. CDR1 SGHDT and CDR2 YYEEEE come from the germline V gene. The CDR3 runs 13 residues. The CDR3 DNA reads TGTGCCAGCAGCTCCTCCAGGAACACTGAAGCTTTCTTT. It specifies CASSSSRNTEAFF.

This chain connects TRBV13 to TRBJ1-4, with D possibly matching TRBD1 (5 bases). V was cut by 5 bases and J by 8 bases, with 18 bases left in between. Looked up from germline, CDR1 is PRHDT and CDR2 is FYEKMQ (reference sequence). The CDR3 loop spans 15 amino acids. CDR3 nucleotides: TGTGCCAGCAGCCCCGGCCCCGACAGAGGAGAAAAACTGTTTTTT. This translates into CASSPGPDRGEKLFF. Full variable domain (remainder filled in from reference TRBV13 and TRBJ1-4): AAGVIQSPRHLIKEKRETATLKCYPIPRHDTVYWYQQGPGQDPQFLISFYEKMQSDKGSIPDRFSAQQFSDYHSELNMSSLELGDSALYFCASSPGPDRGEKLFFGSGTQLSVL.

The chain links TRBV28 to TRBJ1-4; possibly TRBD1 for D (6 bases). Trimming shortened V by 1 base and J by 7 bases, and 16 bases separated the two germline ends. The CDR3 is made up of 16 amino acids. Germline V gene sequence: CDR1 MDHEN, CDR2 SYDVKM. The CDR3 sequence is CASSLYPGARFEKLFF. The CDR3 DNA follows: TGTGCCAGCAGTTTATATCCGGGGGCGAGATTTGAAAAACTGTTTTTT. The full variable domain, rest sourced from reference TRBV28 and TRBJ1-4, is DVKVTQSSRYLVKRTGEKVFLECVQDMDHENMFWYRQDPGLGLRLIYFSYDVKMKEKGDIPEGYSVSREKKERFSLILESASTNQTSMYLCASSLYPGARFEKLFFGSGTQLSVL.

V gene TRBV2 combines with J gene TRBJ2-7, with D possibly being TRBD2 (5 bases). CDR3 length: 14 amino acids. Germline lookup yields CDR1 SNHLY and CDR2 FYNNEI. V lost 2 bases and J 2 bases, leaving 10 bases between the germline ends. CDR3 sequence: CASSEIRGPYEQYF. Written as DNA, the CDR3 is TGTGCCAGCAGTGAAATCCGGGGTCCCTACGAGCAGTACTTC.